One and the same sample provided the 5 T cell receptor beta chains below, sequenced in a study of OX40 agonist ivuxolimab in advanced cancers. Repertoires were generated with immunoSEQ multiplex PCR, while TCRdb's copy carries only in-frame clones and drops some. Of approximately 51,000 clones listed, over 75% were seen once; the top ten hold 2% to 2.5%. Sequenced here: CD4+ or CD8+ T cells sorted from blood, sampled in a trial of the OX40 agonist ivuxolimab. The receptors come from an adult with an advanced solid tumor such as melanoma, head and neck, liver or kidney cancer.

V gene TRBV6-1 combines with J gene TRBJ2-7; D is uncertain. CDR3 size: 11 residues. V dropped 7 bases and J dropped 6 bases, with 10 bases sitting between them. The germline gives CDR1 MNHNS, CDR2 SASEGT. The CDR3 reads CASTSAGEQYF. In DNA form, the CDR3 reads TGTGCCAGCACCAGCGCAGGCGAGCAGTACTTC.

V usage is TRBV5-1 and J usage is TRBJ2-7; D may correspond to TRBD1 or TRBD2 (6 bases each). The CDR3 has 16 amino acids. Deletions cut 4 bases from V and 0 bases from J, with 17 bases between. Germline V gene data show CDR1 as SGHRS and CDR2 as YFSETQ. As DNA, the CDR3 is TGCGCCAGCAGCAGGGGGGAGACTTTCAGCTCCTACGAGCAGTACTTC. Amino acid sequence: CASSRGETFSSYEQYF.

The V call is TRBV7-8, the J call TRBJ2-1; tentatively, D is TRBD1 or TRBD2 (5 bases each). Germline CDR1 SGHVS, CDR2 FQNEAQ. Trimming stripped 4 bases from V and 6 bases from J, with 19 bases between. The CDR3 consists of 16 residues. The CDR3 region is CASSYPRESFSNEQFF. In nucleotides, the CDR3 is TGTGCCAGCAGCTACCCCAGGGAGTCGTTTAGCAATGAGCAGTTCTTC.

The chain recombines TRBV4-1 with TRBJ2-5; TRBD1 matches at 7 bases. In germline, CDR1 is MGHRA, CDR2 YSYEKL. The CDR3 contains 15 residues. With V trimmed by 2 bases and J by 9 bases, 12 bases remained unmatched. In DNA form, the CDR3 reads TGCGCCAGCAGCCAACTAAGGACAGGCGCCGGGGCCCAGTACTTC. Its protein product is CASSQLRTGAGAQYF.

This sequence joins TRBV5-1 and TRBJ2-3; TRBD2 is a possible D gene (7 bases). This CDR3 contains 14 residues. The germline V and J ends were trimmed by 5 bases and 4 bases, with 14 bases remaining between them. In germline, CDR1 is SGHRS, CDR2 YFSETQ. The CDR3 sequence: CASRAREGADTQYF. The CDR3 DNA reads TGCGCCAGCAGGGCGAGGGAGGGGGCAGATACGCAGTATTTT.